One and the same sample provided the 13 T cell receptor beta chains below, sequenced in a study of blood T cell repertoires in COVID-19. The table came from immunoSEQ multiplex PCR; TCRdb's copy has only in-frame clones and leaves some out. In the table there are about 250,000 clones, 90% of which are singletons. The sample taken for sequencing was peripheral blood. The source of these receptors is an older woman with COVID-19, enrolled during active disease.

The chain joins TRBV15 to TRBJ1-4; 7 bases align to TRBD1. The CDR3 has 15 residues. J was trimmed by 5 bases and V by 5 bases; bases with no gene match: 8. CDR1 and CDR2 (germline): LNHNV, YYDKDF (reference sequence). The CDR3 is CATSAETGTNEKLFF. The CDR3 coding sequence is TGTGCCACCAGCGCAGAGACAGGGACCAATGAAAAACTGTTTTTT.

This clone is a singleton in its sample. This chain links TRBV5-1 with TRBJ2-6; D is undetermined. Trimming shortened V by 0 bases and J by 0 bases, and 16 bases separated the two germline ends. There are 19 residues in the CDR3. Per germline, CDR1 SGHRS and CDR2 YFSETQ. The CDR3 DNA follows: TGCGCCAGCAGCTTGGTCGCCCAGCGAAAGATCTCTGGGGCCAACGTCCTGACTTTC. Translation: CASSLVAQRKISGANVLTF.

The chain's CDR3 is CASSAGAPPEAFF. Here the CDR3 DNA reads TGTGCCAGCAGTGCAGGGGCGCCGCCTGAAGCTTTCTTT. This rearrangement joins TRBV25-1 to TRBJ1-1; a possible D gene is TRBD1 (6 bases). The CDR3 has 13 amino acids. Germline CDR1 reads MGHDK; CDR2 reads SYGVNS. Trimming stripped 4 bases from V and 6 bases from J, with 12 bases between.

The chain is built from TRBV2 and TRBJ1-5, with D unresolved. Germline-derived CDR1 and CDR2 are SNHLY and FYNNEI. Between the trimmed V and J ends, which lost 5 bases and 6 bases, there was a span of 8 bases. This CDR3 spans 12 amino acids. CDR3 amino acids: CASSLSVQPQHF. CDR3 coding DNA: TGTGCCAGCAGTTTATCGGTTCAGCCCCAGCATTTT.

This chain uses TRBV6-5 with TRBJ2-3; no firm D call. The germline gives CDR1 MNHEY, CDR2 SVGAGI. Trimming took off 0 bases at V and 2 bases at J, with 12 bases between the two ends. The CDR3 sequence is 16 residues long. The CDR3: CASSYSPGRVTDTQYF. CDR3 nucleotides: TGTGCCAGCAGTTACTCCCCCGGTCGAGTCACAGATACGCAGTATTTT.

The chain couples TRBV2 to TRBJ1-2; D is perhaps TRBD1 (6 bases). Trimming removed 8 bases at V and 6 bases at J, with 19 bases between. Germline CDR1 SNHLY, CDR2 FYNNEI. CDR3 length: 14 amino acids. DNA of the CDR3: TGTGCCAGCCATGTTGGGCTTGGGGGCCATGGCTACACCTTC. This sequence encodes CASHVGLGGHGYTF.

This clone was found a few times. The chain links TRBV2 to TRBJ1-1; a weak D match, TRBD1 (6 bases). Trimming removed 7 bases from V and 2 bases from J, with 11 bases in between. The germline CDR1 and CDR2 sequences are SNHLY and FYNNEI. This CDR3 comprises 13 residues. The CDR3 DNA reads TGTGCCAGCAACATACAGGGTAACACTGAAGCTTTCTTT. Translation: CASNIQGNTEAFF.

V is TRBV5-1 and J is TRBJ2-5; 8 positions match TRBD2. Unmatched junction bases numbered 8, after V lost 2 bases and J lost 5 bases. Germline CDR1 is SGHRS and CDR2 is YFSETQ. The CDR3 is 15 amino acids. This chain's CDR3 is CASSFSGARGETQYF. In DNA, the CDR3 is TGCGCCAGCAGCTTTAGCGGGGCCCGAGGGGAGACCCAGTACTTC.

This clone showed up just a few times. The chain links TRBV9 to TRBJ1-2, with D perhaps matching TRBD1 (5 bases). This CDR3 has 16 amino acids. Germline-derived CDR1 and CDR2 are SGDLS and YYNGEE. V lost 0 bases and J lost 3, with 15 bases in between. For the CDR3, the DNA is TGTGCCAGCAGCGTAGGCCGGGCAGGGTGGGACTATGGCTACACCTTC. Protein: CASSVGRAGWDYGYTF.

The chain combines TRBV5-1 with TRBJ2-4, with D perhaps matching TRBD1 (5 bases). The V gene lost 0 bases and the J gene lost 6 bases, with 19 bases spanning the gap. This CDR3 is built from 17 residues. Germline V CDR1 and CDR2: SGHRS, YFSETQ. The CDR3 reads CASSLVGGQTTGNIQYF. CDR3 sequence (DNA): TGCGCCAGCAGCTTGGTGGGCGGACAAACAACGGGAAACATTCAGTACTTC.

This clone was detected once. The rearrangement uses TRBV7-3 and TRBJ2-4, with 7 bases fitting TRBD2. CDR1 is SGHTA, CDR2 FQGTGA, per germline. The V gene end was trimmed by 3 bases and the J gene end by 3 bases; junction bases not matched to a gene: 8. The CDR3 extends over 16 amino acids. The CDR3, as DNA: TGTGCCAGCAGCTTTACGCGGGGGTCCGACAAAAACATTCAGTACTTC. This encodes CASSFTRGSDKNIQYF. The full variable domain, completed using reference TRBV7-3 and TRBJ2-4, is GAGVSQTPSNKVTEKGKYVELRCDPISGHTALYWYRQSLGQGPEFLIYFQGTGAADDSGLPNDRFFAVRPEGSVSTLKIQRTERGDSAVYLCASSFTRGSDKNIQYFGAGTRLSVL.

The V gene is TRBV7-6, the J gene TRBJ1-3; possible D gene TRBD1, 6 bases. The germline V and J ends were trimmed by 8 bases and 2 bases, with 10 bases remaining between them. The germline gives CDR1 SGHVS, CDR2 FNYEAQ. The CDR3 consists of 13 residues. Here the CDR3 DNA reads TGTGCCAGCTCACAGGGTCCTGGAAACACCATATATTTT. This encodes CASSQGPGNTIYF.

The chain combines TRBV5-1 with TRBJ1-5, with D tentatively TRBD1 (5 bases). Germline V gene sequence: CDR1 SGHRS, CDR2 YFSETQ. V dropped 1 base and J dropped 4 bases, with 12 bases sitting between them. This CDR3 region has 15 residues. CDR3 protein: CASSLMGQVNQPQHF. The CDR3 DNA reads TGCGCCAGCAGCTTGATGGGGCAGGTAAATCAGCCCCAGCATTTT.